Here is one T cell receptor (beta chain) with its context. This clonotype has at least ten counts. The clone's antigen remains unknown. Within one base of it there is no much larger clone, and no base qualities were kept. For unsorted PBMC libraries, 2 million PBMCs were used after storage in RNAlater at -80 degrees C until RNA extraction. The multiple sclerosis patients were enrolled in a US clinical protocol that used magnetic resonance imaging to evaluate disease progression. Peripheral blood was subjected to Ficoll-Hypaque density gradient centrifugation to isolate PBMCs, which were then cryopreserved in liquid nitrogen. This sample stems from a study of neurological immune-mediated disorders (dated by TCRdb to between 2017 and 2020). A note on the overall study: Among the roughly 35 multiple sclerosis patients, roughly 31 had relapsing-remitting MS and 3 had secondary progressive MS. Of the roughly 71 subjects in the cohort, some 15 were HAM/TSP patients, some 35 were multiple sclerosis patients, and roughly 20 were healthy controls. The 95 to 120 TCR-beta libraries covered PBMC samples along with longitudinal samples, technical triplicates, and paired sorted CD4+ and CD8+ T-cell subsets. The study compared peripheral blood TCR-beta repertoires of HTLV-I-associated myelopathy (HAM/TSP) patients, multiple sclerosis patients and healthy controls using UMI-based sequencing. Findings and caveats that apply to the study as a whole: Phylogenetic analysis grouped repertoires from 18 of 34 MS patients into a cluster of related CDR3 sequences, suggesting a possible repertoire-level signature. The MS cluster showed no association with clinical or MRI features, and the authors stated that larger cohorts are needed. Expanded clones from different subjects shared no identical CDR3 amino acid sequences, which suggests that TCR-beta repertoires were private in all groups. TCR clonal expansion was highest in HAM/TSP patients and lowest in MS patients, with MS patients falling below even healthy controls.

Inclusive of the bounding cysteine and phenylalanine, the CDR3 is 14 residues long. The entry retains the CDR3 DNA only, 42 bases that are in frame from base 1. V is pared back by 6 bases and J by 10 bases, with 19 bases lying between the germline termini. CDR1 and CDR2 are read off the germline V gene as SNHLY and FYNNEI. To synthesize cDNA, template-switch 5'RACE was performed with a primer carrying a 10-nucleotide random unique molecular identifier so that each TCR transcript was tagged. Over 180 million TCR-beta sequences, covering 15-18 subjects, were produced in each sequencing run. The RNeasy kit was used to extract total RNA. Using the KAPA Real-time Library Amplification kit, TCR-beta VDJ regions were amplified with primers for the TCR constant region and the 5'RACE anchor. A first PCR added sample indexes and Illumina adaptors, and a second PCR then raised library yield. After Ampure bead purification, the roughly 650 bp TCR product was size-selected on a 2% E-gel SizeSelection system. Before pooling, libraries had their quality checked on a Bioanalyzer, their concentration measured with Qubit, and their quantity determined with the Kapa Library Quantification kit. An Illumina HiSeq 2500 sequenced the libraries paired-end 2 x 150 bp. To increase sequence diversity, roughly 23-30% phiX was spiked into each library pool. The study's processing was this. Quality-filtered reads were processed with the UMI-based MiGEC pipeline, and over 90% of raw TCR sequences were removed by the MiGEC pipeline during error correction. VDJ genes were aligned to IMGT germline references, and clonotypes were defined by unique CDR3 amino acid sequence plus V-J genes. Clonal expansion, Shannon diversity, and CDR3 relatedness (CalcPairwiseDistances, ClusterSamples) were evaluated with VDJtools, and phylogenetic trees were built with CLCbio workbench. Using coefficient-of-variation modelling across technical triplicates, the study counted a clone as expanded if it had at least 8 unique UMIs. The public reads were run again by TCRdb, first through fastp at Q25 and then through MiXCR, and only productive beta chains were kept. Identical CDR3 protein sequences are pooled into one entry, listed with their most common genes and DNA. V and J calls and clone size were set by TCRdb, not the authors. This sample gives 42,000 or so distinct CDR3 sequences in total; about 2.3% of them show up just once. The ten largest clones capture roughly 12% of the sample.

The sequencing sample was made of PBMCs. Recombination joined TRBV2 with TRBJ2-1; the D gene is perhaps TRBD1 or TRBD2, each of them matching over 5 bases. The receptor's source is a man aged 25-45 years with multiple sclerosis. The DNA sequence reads TGTGCCAGCAGAGGGGCGCAGGGACGAGGGGAGCAGTTCTTC. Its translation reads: CASRGAQGRGEQFF.